This T cell receptor beta chain was captured in a study of vaccination and CD4 T cells after COVID-19. The Oncomine TCR Beta short-read assay was applied to DNA of cultured CD4+ T cells. One entry per CDR3 protein, called by TCRdb with MiXCR from the PCR reads. Of about 14,000 distinct CDR3 sequences in the sample, under 55% were seen once. About this clonotype: Its matching antigen is unknown.

The CDR3 has 16 residues. Per the germline V gene, CDR1 is MDHEN and CDR2 is SYDVKM. J gave up 5 bases and V 6 bases, and 11 bases lay outside the gene matches. Treatment described: approximately nine-day PBMC culture with coronavirus spike peptide pools or control peptides (ViraFEST assay). Before TCRs were sequenced, ViraFEST expanded antigen-specific T cells with peptide pools. The chain employs TRBV28 and TRBJ2-3; 10 positions agree with TRBD2. The source of this sequence is a human donor who had recovered from COVID-19. The specimen comprised CD4+ T cells from blood, cultured in vitro, sampled after SARS-CoV-2 vaccination. The CDR3 nucleotides are TGTGCCAGCAGACCCCTAGCGGGAGCTGGAAGAGATACGCAGTATTTT. Its protein product is CASRPLAGAGRDTQYF.